These 21 T cell receptor beta chains originate from one sample sequenced in a study of blood T cell repertoires in COVID-19. Generated by immunoSEQ multiplex PCR, the TCRdb table keeps only in-frame clones and is missing some. Here the sample spans fewer than 500,000 clones, 75% to 90% being singletons. Input material: peripheral blood. The source of these receptors is a woman aged 25 to 39 with acute or convalescent COVID-19.

V usage is TRBV5-8 and J usage is TRBJ1-5; D is possibly TRBD1 (6 bases). Per the germline V gene, CDR1 is SGHTS and CDR2 is YDEGEE. The CDR3 is made up of 17 amino acids. Trimming removed 0 bases at V and 0 bases at J, with 13 bases between. The DNA of the CDR3 is TGTGCCAGCAGCTTGGAACTACCAGGGGTTAGCAATCAGCCCCAGCATTTT. The encoded protein is CASSLELPGVSNQPQHF.

The chain has TRBV5-4 and TRBJ1-3, with D tentatively TRBD1 (5 bases). V lost 5 bases and J lost 2, with 14 bases in between. The CDR3 is 15 amino acids. CDR1 SGHNT and CDR2 YYREEE come from the germline V gene (reference sequence). The DNA for the CDR3 is TGTGCCAGCAGAGGTCGGGGGGAGGCTGGAAACACCATATATTTT. Translated, it gives CASRGRGEAGNTIYF. The variable domain in full, with the rest retrieved from reference TRBV5-4 and TRBJ1-3, is ETGVTQSPTHLIKTRGQQVTLRCSSQSGHNTVSWYQQALGQGPQFIFQYYREEENGRGNFPPRFSGLQFPNYSSELNVNALELDDSALYLCASRGRGEAGNTIYFGEGSWLTVV.

V is TRBV11-2 and J is TRBJ2-7; possibly TRBD2 for D (5 bases). Germline CDR1 SGHAT, CDR2 FQNNGV. The CDR3 contains 12 residues. Trimming cost V 8 bases and J 6 bases, with 14 bases left between them. CDR3 coding DNA: TGTGCCAGCTCCCAAAACAGCGGCGAGCAGTACTTC. It encodes CASSQNSGEQYF.

The J gene is TRBJ1-2, the V gene TRBV7-9, with D possibly TRBD1 on 5 matching bases. Trimming removed 3 bases from V and 2 bases from J, with 16 bases in between. Germline CDR1 is SEHNR and CDR2 is FQNEAQ (reference sequence). The CDR3 is 16 residues long. For the CDR3, the DNA is TGTGCCAGCAGCTTTAATCAGGGTACGACCAACTATGGCTACACCTTC. Its translation: CASSFNQGTTNYGYTF.

This clone is a singleton in its sample. J is TRBJ1-2 and V is TRBV6-5; perhaps TRBD1 as D (6 bases). CDR1 MNHEY and CDR2 SVGAGI come from the germline V gene. V was trimmed by 2 bases and J by 6 bases, leaving 13 bases between them. CDR3 length: 14 residues. The CDR3 nucleotides read TGTGCCAGCAGTTACCTTGGCCAGGGGAATGGCTACACCTTC. As protein: CASSYLGQGNGYTF.

The chain employs TRBV4-1 and TRBJ1-3; D call uncertain. Germline V gene sequence: CDR1 MGHRA, CDR2 YSYEKL. The V end lost 3 bases, the J end lost 0 bases, and 3 bases lay between the germline ends. This CDR3 spans 13 amino acids. The CDR3 protein is CASSQYSGNTIYF. The CDR3 DNA sequence: TGCGCCAGCAGCCAGTACTCTGGAAACACCATATATTTT.

This clone was seen a single time. The chain joins TRBV20-1 to TRBJ2-7; 7 nucleotides agree with TRBD2. V was clipped by 5 bases and J by 6 bases; unmatched bases: 4. The CDR3 extends over 11 amino acids. Germline-derived CDR1 and CDR2 are DFQATT and SNEGSKA (reference sequence). The CDR3 region is CSARKRGEQYF. For the CDR3, the DNA is TGCAGTGCTCGTAAGCGGGGCGAGCAGTACTTC.

The DNA for the CDR3 is TGTGCCAGCTCTGGACAGTACAATCAGCCCCAGCATTTT. Protein product: CASSGQYNQPQHF. This chain joins TRBV6-5 and TRBJ1-5, with D possibly TRBD1 on 6 matching bases. Germline assignment: CDR1 MNHEY and CDR2 SVGAGI. V was clipped by 8 bases and J by 3 bases, with 11 bases between them. The CDR3 consists of 13 residues.

V and J are TRBV6-1 and TRBJ1-3, with a possible D match to TRBD1 (5 bases). The CDR3 spans 16 residues. Deletions cut 3 bases from V and 4 bases from J, with 16 bases between. Germline values: CDR1 MNHNS, CDR2 SASEGT. The CDR3 reads CASSENRPLSGNTIYF. The CDR3, as DNA: TGTGCCAGCAGTGAGAACAGGCCACTCTCCGGAAACACCATATATTTT.

The rearrangement joins TRBV10-3 to TRBJ2-1, with 15 bases fitting TRBD2. Trimming took 4 bases from V and 3 from J; bases not matched to a gene: 10. Germline loops: CDR1 ENHRY, CDR2 SYGVKD. The CDR3 has 19 residues. The CDR3 sequence: CAISAEGLAGGFFYNEQFF. The CDR3 coding sequence is TGTGCCATCAGTGCCGAGGGACTAGCGGGGGGCTTCTTCTACAATGAGCAGTTCTTC.

The genes are TRBV9 and TRBJ1-1; TRBD1 is a possible D gene (5 bases). The germline V gene has CDR1 SGDLS and CDR2 YYNGEE. With 7 bases removed from V and 1 base from J, the gap between germline ends came to 17 bases. The CDR3 consists of 15 residues. CDR3 DNA sequence: TGTGCCAGCTCACACCAAAGTACAGGGAACACTGAAGCTTTCTTT. Amino acid sequence: CASSHQSTGNTEAFF.

This chain connects TRBV5-1 to TRBJ2-7, with 9 bases that match TRBD1. Looked up from germline, CDR1 is SGHRS and CDR2 is YFSETQ. Trimming cost V 3 bases and J 3 bases; bases outside gene matches: 4. CDR3 size: 14 residues. The CDR3 DNA reads as TGCGCCAGCAGCTGGACAGGGGCTATCTACGAGCAGTACTTC. Protein sequence: CASSWTGAIYEQYF.

This clone was seen just once. This chain links TRBV6-5 with TRBJ1-1; D remains unclear. V lost 6 bases and J lost 3, with 17 bases in between. CDR3 length: 15 amino acids. The germline CDR1 and CDR2 sequences are MNHEY and SVGAGI. Here the CDR3 reads CASRYDTLRYTEAFF. CDR3 bases: TGTGCCAGCAGGTATGACACCCTAAGGTACACTGAAGCTTTCTTT.

The V call is TRBV5-4, the J call TRBJ1-2; TRBD1 matches at 11 bases. The junction had 12 bases not matched to a gene; V was cut back by 6 bases and J by 8 bases. The CDR3 loop spans 15 amino acids. Germline CDR1 is SGHNT and CDR2 is YYREEE (reference sequence). The CDR3 sequence: CASTPGDRGVMGYTF. As DNA, the CDR3 is TGTGCCAGCACCCCGGGGGACAGGGGGGTGATGGGCTACACCTTC. The entire variable domain, with the rest obtained from reference TRBV5-4 and TRBJ1-2, is as follows: ETGVTQSPTHLIKTRGQQVTLRCSSQSGHNTVSWYQQALGQGPQFIFQYYREEENGRGNFPPRFSGLQFPNYSSELNVNALELDDSALYLCASTPGDRGVMGYTFGSGTRLTVV.

The V and J genes are TRBV7-9 and TRBJ2-3, with 7 bases lining up with TRBD1. The junction had 11 bases not matched to a gene; V was cut back by 3 bases and J by 5 bases. Germline V gene lookup returns CDR1 SEHNR and CDR2 FQNEAQ (reference sequence). The CDR3 totals 16 residues. CDR3 loop: CASSFDETGLLDTQYF. In DNA form, the CDR3 reads TGTGCCAGCAGCTTTGACGAGACAGGGTTACTAGATACGCAGTATTTT.

The V and J genes are TRBV7-9 and TRBJ1-1, with TRBD1 matching over 9 bases. This CDR3 comprises 15 residues. The junction had 5 bases not matched to a gene; V was cut back by 5 bases and J by 1 base. CDR1 and CDR2 (germline): SEHNR, FQNEAQ (reference sequence). CDR3 residues: CASSPGTGTNTEAFF. DNA for the CDR3: TGTGCCAGCAGCCCAGGGACAGGGACGAACACTGAAGCTTTCTTT.

This clone appeared a single time. V is TRBV19 and J is TRBJ2-3; possible D gene TRBD1, 6 bases. The CDR3 consists of 16 residues. V gave up 7 bases and J gave up 0 bases, with 17 bases separating them. Per germline, CDR1 LNHDA and CDR2 SQIVND (reference sequence). The CDR3 nucleotides are TGTGCCAGTATAGGGGGTGAAGGTCGAAGCACAGATACGCAGTATTTT. Its protein is CASIGGEGRSTDTQYF.

The genes are TRBV9 and TRBJ2-2; 11 bases map to TRBD2. The V gene's germline CDR1 is SGDLS and CDR2 YYNGEE. CDR3 length: 18 residues. J gave up 2 bases and V 5 bases, and 11 bases lay outside the gene matches. CDR3 protein: CASSLGSLAGGNTGELFF. DNA for the CDR3: TGTGCCAGCAGTCTCGGGTCCCTAGCGGGGGGTAACACCGGGGAGCTGTTTTTT.

CDR3 nucleotides: TGTGCCAGCAGCCAAGACATGGTCAGGGGGAACACTGAAGCTTTCTTT. Translated: CASSQDMVRGNTEAFF. The rearrangement uses TRBV4-2 and TRBJ1-1; the D gene is possibly TRBD1 (6 bases). The CDR3 contains 16 residues. Germline loops: CDR1 LGHNA, CDR2 YNFKEQ. Trimming pared 0 bases from V and 1 base from J, leaving 12 bases between.

This chain links TRBV11-2 with TRBJ2-7, with D uncertain. The CDR3 has 13 amino acids. Germline V gene lookup returns CDR1 SGHAT and CDR2 FQNNGV. The ends were cut back, 2 bases at V and 0 bases at J, with 5 bases in the middle. CDR3 in amino acids: CASSLQLSYEQYF. The CDR3 nucleotides are TGTGCCAGCAGCTTACAACTCTCCTACGAGCAGTACTTC.

In DNA form, the CDR3 reads TGTGCCAGCAGCCCCCCGGGGGTAGCGGGGGGGCTGGCTTTCGGGGAGCTGTTTTTT. This sequence encodes CASSPPGVAGGLAFGELFF. The chain recombines TRBV11-2 with TRBJ2-2, with 11 positions matching TRBD2. V dropped 5 bases and J dropped 7; count of bases not matched to a gene: 18. The CDR3 contains 19 residues. Germline V gene data show CDR1 as SGHAT and CDR2 as FQNNGV.